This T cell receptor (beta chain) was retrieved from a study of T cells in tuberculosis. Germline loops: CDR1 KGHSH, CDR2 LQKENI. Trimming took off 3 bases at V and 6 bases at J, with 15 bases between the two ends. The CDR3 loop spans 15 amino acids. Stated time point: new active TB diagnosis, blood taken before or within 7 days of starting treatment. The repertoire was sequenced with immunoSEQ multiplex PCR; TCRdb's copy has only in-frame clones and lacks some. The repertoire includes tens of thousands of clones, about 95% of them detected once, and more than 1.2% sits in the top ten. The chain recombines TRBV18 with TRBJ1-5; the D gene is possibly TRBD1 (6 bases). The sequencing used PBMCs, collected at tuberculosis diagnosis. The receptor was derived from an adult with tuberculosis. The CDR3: CASSPGNRESQPQHF. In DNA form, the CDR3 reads TGTGCCAGCTCACCGGGTAACAGGGAATCTCAGCCCCAGCATTTT.